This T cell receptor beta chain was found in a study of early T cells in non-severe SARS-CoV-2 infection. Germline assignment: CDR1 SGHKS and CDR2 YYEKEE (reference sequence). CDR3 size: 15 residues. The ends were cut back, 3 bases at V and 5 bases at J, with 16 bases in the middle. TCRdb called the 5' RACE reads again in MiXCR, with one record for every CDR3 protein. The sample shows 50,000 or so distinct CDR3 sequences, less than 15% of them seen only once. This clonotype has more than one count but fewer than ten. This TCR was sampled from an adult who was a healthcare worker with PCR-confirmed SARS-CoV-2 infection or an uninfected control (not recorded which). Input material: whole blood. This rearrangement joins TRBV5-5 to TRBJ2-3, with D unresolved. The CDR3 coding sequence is TGTGCCAGCAGCTCATTGGTTCGGTCCCAAGATACGCAGTATTTT. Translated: CASSSLVRSQDTQYF.